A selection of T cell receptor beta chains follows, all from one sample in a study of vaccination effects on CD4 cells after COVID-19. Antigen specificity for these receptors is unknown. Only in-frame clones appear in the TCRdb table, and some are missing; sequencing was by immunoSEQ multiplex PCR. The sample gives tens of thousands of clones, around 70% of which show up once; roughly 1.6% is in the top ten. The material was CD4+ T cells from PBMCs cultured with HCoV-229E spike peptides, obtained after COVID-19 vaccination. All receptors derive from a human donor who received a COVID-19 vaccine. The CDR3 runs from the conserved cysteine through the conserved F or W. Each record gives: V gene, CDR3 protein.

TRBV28	CASSPTRDKYNEQFF
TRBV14	CASPLPDSNQPQHF
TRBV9	CASSPAPGHVLSGNTIYF
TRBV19	CASRDLPGQGVEKLFF
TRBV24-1	CATSDFAGAADTQYF
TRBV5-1	CASSFGDNSPLHF
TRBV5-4	CASSSKTGDYGYTF
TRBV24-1	CATSDSRGPGETQYF
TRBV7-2	CASSKTVSGANVLTF
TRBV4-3	CASSHPDRNTEAFF
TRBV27	CASRPPGEGWYGYTF
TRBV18	CASSPGGTTDTQYF
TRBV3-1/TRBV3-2	CASSRTEYSNEKLFF
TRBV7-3	CASSTQGQGASGNTIYF
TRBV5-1	CASSPRTNIYNEQFF
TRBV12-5	CASGFGTVSYNEQFF
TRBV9	CASSEAGDPNTGELFF
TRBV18	CASSQYRGSYNEQFF
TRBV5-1	CASSLGPGGRSTDTQYF
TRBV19	CASSRRGPSGGVTTDTQYF
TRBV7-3	CASSLTRDTYNEQFF
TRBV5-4	CASSLGLGGDTQYF
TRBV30	CVSGSYNEQFF
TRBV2	CASSEEGTPGNTIYF
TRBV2	CASKMRQGAYGYTF
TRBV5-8	CASSLLQGARNTEAFF
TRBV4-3	CASRRLLTGWDTEAFF
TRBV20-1	CSASRARSSYNEQFF
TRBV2	CASRLMGLAEDTQYF
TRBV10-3	CAISESGREGLTF
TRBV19	CASSSLAGTEAFF
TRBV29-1	CSVPPGTGGMNTEAFF
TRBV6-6	CASSYSKGEKLFF
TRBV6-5	CASSYRVSSRDGYTF
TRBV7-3	CASSLTVSGQGELFF
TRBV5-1	CASSLQGGNEKLFF
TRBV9	CASGSRDRGRETQYF
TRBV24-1	CATSDTGGTDTQYF
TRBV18	CASSGQANYGYTF
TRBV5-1	CASSLTTQNYGYTF
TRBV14	CASSQDYRGNTIYF
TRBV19	CASSTPTTGGRGYGYTF
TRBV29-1	CSVRTRDGYTF
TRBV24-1	CATSGMGGPENTGELFF
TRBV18	CASSPGGGGTQYF